This T cell receptor (beta chain) stems from a study of cytomegalovirus exposure and HLA in healthy donors. This clone was detected a few times. The antigen remains unidentified. The primer mix had 60 Vbeta and 13 Jbeta primers. Profiling relied on immunoSEQ multiplex PCR, and the TCRdb table lists in-frame clones only, not all of them. The table lists about 67,000 clones, roughly two thirds of them singletons. The CDR3 contains 15 residues. Germline V gene sequence: CDR1 SEHNR, CDR2 FQNEAQ (reference sequence). With 3 bases clipped from V and 4 bases from J, the junction kept 7 bases outside the gene matches. Study-wide results and caveats: Earlier analysis found most TCR beta V segments productive about 87% or about 30% of the time. For TCR beta chains, V- and J-gene trimming was later linked to a missense DCLRE1C variant. Cytomegalovirus-associated status was assigned to 164 TCR beta chains.

Nominally healthy donors were sampled, though unrecorded immune exposures were likely. Sequencing was done on a sample of PBMCs. The sequence derives from a woman in her 30s in good health and CMV-seronegative. V and J are TRBV7-9 and TRBJ1-1; 8 positions agree with TRBD1. CDR3 sequence (DNA): TGTGCCAGCAGCTTTGCCAGGGGGCAGACCACTGAAGCTTTCTTT. Its protein is CASSFARGQTTEAFF. Together with reference TRBV7-9 and TRBJ1-1, the CDR3 gives the full variable domain: DTGVSQNPRHKITKRGQNVTFRCDPISEHNRLYWYRQTLGQGPEFLTYFQNEAQLEKSRLLSDRFSAERPKGSFSTLEIQRTEQGDSAMYLCASSFARGQTTEAFFGQGTRLTVV.